This paragraph reports one T cell receptor beta chain. TCR beta CDR3 region amplification was performed from RNA transcripts. The TCR CDR3 was amplified in a first-round RT-PCR using the HTBI primer set. TCRdb redid the calling of the multiplex PCR reads with MiXCR, one entry per CDR3 protein. Of under 800,000 distinct CDR3 sequences listed, about 15% are singletons. Germline V gene lookup returns CDR1 SGHRS and CDR2 YFSETQ. CDR3 length: 18 amino acids. Trimming shortened V by 0 bases and J by 5 bases, and 20 bases separated the two germline ends. This specimen comes from a study of T cells in Graves' hyperthyroidism and ophthalmopathy.

V and J are TRBV5-1 and TRBJ2-2; D may be TRBD1 or TRBD2 (6 bases each). The sequencing sample was made of blood. This sequence was found in a woman between 18 and 29 years old with Graves' hyperthyroidism. CDR3 DNA sequence: TGCGCCAGCAGCTTGGGACTAGGGGGAGTCTATGAGACCGGGGAGCTGTTTTTT. Translated, it gives CASSLGLGGVYETGELFF.